This T cell receptor beta chain came from a study of cytomegalovirus exposure and HLA in healthy donors (dated by TCRdb to about 2017). In terms of the full investigation: An earlier analysis of 587 of the donors reported under 300 Gb of sequence data and 117 million unique TCR beta sequences obtained from roughly 180 million T cells. Around 320 gigabases of sequencing data and tens of millions of unique TCR sequences were included in an early release covering several hundred HLA-typed donors. Of the 398 genotyped donors, 65% to 90% were placed in the genetic ancestry cluster associated with self-reported Caucasian donors. The study aimed to test whether signatures of past pathogen exposure could be identified by cataloging public T cell receptors. The T cell repertoires of 666 subjects were profiled by immunosequencing and related to cytomegalovirus serostatus. Besides the first cohort of approximately 710 subjects, a separate validation cohort made up of over 100 different subjects was used. To predict cytomegalovirus infection status, the study combined high-throughput TCR immunosequencing, statistical association of individual TCRs with disease status, and machine learning. A later analysis re-analyzed previously published TCR beta repertoires from 650 to 800 donors and added high-resolution HLA genotyping to study TCR occurrence patterns. Rather than drawing on any new phenotypic data, the later analysis identified candidate immune exposures from TCR beta sequences and the way those sequences occurred across donors. An earlier analysis of some 600 of the donors applied high-throughput TCR beta sequencing to assess whether each TCR beta V gene segment acted as functional or pseudogenic. Alongside the repertoire data, information on donor age, sex, ethnicity and CMV serostatus was compiled. Genome-wide SNP genotypes for about three fifths of the roughly 700 donors were used in a later genetic analysis, which treated that subset as a discovery cohort. Every discovery cohort repertoire had been produced on one sequencing platform. Class I and class II HLA loci were covered by the typing at four-digit resolution. The number of typed donors differed by locus: 629-630 for A, B, C, DRB1 and DQB1; roughly 510 for DQA1; fewer than 610 for DPA1; and some 430 for DPB1. Four or five DR-DQ haplotypes were handled as single units for association and clustering because linkage in the cohort was strong. Across under 500 genotyped donors of the cohort, an average of 235,054 unique TCR beta nucleotide sequences per donor were sequenced, and about a sixth of those sequences were non-productive. The investigation overall reported the following: Because counts were too low, roughly 16 rarely observed V segments, including chromosome 9 orphons, were excluded from the earlier analysis of a few hundred of the donors. In an earlier analysis of approximately 590 of the donors, most TCR beta V segments appeared in productive rearrangements about 87% or about 30% of the time, broadly matching IMGT annotations. Assigning TCR associations to individual alleles was difficult when HLA alleles, especially DR and DQ, strongly co-occurred. For the cohort, immune exposure information was limited to CMV serostatus. Specific HLA alleles were associated with 16,951 TCR beta sequences at a false discovery rate of 0.05 in a later analysis. Most TCR sequences were observed very rarely across donors, whereas some public TCRs were present in many individuals. An association between a missense DCLRE1C variant and V-gene and J-gene trimming of TCR beta chains was found in a later genetic analysis and replicated in an independent cohort. In a later analysis, several top co-occurrence clusters were reported to appear linked to parvovirus B19, influenza, CMV and Epstein-Barr virus. Because some donors lacked HLA typing at each locus, the association tests relied only on the typed subset. Linkage disequilibrium might explain the correlated functional status among segregating V segments, but an unknown experimental factor could not be ruled out. Only TCR beta chains were sequenced in this cohort, and the absence of alpha or paired-chain data limited detectable features. Compared with equally common non-associated chains, HLA-associated TCR beta chains in a later analysis were more clonally expanded and had lower generation probabilities. A later analysis found that TCR association rates varied across HLA loci, with DRB1 alleles showing the most associated TCRs and HLA-C alleles the fewest. The study listed 164 TCR beta chains as associated with cytomegalovirus. Most CMV-associated TCR beta chains appeared to be HLA-restricted in a later analysis, and the HLA associations seemed to be driven largely by CMV exposure. Some IMGT-functional V segments, including TRBV6-2 and TRBV6-3, could not be distinguished by the 87-base-pair reads and were therefore excluded. Roughly uniform sequencing depth across donors was assumed in presence/absence analyses, although this assumption may not hold. A group of highly shared sequence variants was considered likely to be a technical artifact of the sequencing pipeline. The authors suggested that the approach could potentially be extended to other disease states and immunological phenotypes. Compared with the roughly 700-donor mean, donors in an Asian-associated ancestry cluster had fewer N-insertions in productive TCRs, according to a later genetic analysis. Three of the identified cytomegalovirus-associated TCR beta chains were confirmed in vitro to be specific for cytomegalovirus antigens. Cytomegalovirus status was reported to be diagnosed by the classifier with high specificity and sensitivity in both the original and validation cohorts. A further reported finding was that TCR beta sequences accurately predicted the HLA-A and HLA-B alleles for most subjects in the first cohort.

A few counts support this clone. This clone's antigen is unknown. No base quality values were provided; no much bigger clone lies one nucleotide off. In total, just over 650 healthy bone marrow donors made up the cohort. At the time of sampling, every cohort member was nominally healthy, though immune exposures that went unrecorded were likely present. The donor was CMV seronegative and was included in the group of under 450 seronegative cohort members. Every donor gave a peripheral blood sample, and the peripheral blood mononuclear cells from that sample were used for TCR beta sequencing. The Qiagen DNeasy Blood Extraction Kit was used to extract genomic DNA from the blood cell samples. The library came from the immunoSEQ multiplex PCR assay. The multiplex PCR relied on a mix of 60 forward primers for TCR Vbeta segments and 13 reverse primers for TCR Jbeta segments. The CDR3 region of rearranged TCR beta genes was amplified from genomic DNA by a multiplex PCR assay. The Illumina HiSeq System was used to sequence the amplified TCR beta libraries as 87-base-pair reads. Concerning the study's data processing: A later analysis counted about 80 million unique TCR beta chains across the 550 to 750 repertoires, and some 11 million of these chains were shared by at least two donors. Raw reads were error-corrected and collapsed into unique sequences with a nearest-neighbor algorithm that merged closely related sequences to remove PCR and sequencing errors. Alignment of CDR3 sequences to IMGT reference sequences was used to assign V, D and J gene segments. Each retained sequence needed at least a six-nucleotide match to both a V gene segment and a J gene segment. Rearrangements were called productive when the CDR3 lacked stop codons and stayed in frame with V and J; all others were non-productive. CDR3 was defined by IMGT convention, running from the second conserved V-encoded cysteine to the conserved J-encoded phenylalanine. Sequences without an unambiguous match to a single V gene segment were excluded from the earlier analysis of over 500 of the donors. In an earlier analysis of 450 to 700 of the donors, V segments were called functional above 56.7% productive rearrangements and were called segregating when the between-donor standard deviation exceeded 5%. To diagnose cytomegalovirus status from the catalog of TCR beta chain sequences, a statistical classification framework was built. A later analysis assigned V and J genes by comparing TCR nucleotide sequences with IMGT/GENE-DB human TR gene sequences. The TCRdist pipeline was used in a later analysis to assign CDR3 sequences and most-parsimonious VDJ recombination scenarios. In a later analysis, each TCR beta chain was defined by its CDR3 amino acid sequence together with its V-gene family, and reads without a unique V-gene family were excluded. A later analysis removed several hundred highly shared, low-generation-probability nucleotide sequences to deal with suspected cross-contamination and a sequencing artifact. A later analysis calculated a clonal expansion index for each public chain from normalized within-repertoire ranks of inferred template counts. A later analysis computed generation probabilities with a VDJ recombination model fitted to out-of-frame rearrangements, and checked the results against IGoR. In a later analysis, TCR-TCR, TCR-HLA and TCR-CMV co-occurrence was scored with hypergeometric tests, and a repertoire-size bias correction was applied to TCR pairs. In a later analysis, false discovery rates were estimated by permuting HLA or CMV assignments 20 times. In a later analysis, co-occurring TCRs were grouped with DBSCAN, and TCRdist sequence similarity was added when clustering was performed within HLA-allele-positive subsets. Co-occurrence clustering excluded repertoires with fewer than 30,000 or more than 120,000 public chains, plus five with anomalous nucleotide sharing. The clones in this table, taken by TCRdb from immuneACCESS, are in-frame only. Not every clone is retained; where verified, under half of the shortfall comes from an unresolved V gene, and the cause of the rest is unknown. V, J and clone size reflect that table, while D and trimming were determined from the DNA. The sample table shows fewer than 250,000 clones, and roughly three quarters are seen once. Less than 2% of the sample is in the top ten clones.

V loses 5 bases, J loses 13 bases, and the germline ends lie 12 bases apart. The CDR1 and CDR2 encoded by the germline V gene are SGHVS and FQNEAQ. Measured from the cysteine to the phenylalanine, the CDR3 is 12 residues long. Only CDR3 DNA is held: 36 bases, read in frame from base 1. The source is a woman under 30 in good health and CMV-seronegative. Recombination joined TRBV7-8 with TRBJ1-6, and the D gene may be TRBD1, 5 bases matching. What was sequenced was PBMCs. The CDR3: CASSASRGPLHF. The nucleotide sequence reads TGTGCCAGCAGCGCCTCTCGGGGGCCCCTCCACTTT.